These T cell receptor beta chains were read from a single sample in a study of blood T cells in healthy people across ages. TCRdb re-called the 5' RACE reads with MiXCR, one entry per CDR3 protein. The sample holds some 1.5 million distinct CDR3 sequences; roughly two fifths are singletons and the top ten take 4%. The sample comprised blood. The receptor source for this set is a woman under 30 in good health. CDR3s include the opening cysteine and the closing phenylalanine or tryptophan. The D gene is left open where the match is weak. Size is stated for part of the rows, as once, few or many counts, or as a class when the clone is expanded.

>TRBV29-1|few|TRBJ2-7|NA
CSVGALSGPFYEQYF
TGCAGCGTTGGGGCTCTTAGCGGACCCTTCTACGAGCAGTACTTC
>TRBV29-1|few|TRBJ2-1|NA
CSARAYRYNEQFF
TGCAGCGCCCGGGCCTACCGCTACAATGAGCAGTTCTTC
>TRBV6-7|few|TRBJ2-1|NA
CASSYSVSAAPWKGEQFF
TGTGCCAGCAGTTACTCGGTATCAGCGGCGCCCTGGAAGGGTGAGCAGTTCTTC
>TRBV28|many|TRBJ1-2|TRBD1
CATRQGPYGYTF
TGTGCCACCAGACAGGGACCCTATGGCTACACCTTC
>TRBV12-3/TRBV12-4|NA|TRBJ1-5|NA
CASSLGEPQHF
TGTGCCAGCAGTTTAGGAGAGCCCCAGCATTTT
>TRBV14|NA|TRBJ1-2|NA
CASSQRGRGYGYTF
TGTGCCAGCAGCCAAAGAGGGCGCGGTTATGGCTACACCTTC
>TRBV30|NA|TRBJ2-5|NA
CAWSTDIQETQYF
TGTGCCTGGAGTACCGATATACAAGAGACCCAGTACTTC
>TRBV11-2|NA|TRBJ2-1|NA
CASSTDWGYNEQFF
TGTGCCAGCAGCACCGACTGGGGTTACAATGAGCAGTTCTTC
>TRBV7-2|NA|TRBJ2-1|NA
CASSLPLVEQLF
TGTGCCAGCAGCTTACCCCTAGTTGAGCAGTTATTC
>TRBV27|NA|TRBJ1-5|NA
CASSFAGIGQPQHF
TGTGCCAGCAGTTTTGCGGGTATTGGTCAGCCCCAGCATTTT
>TRBV10-3|NA|TRBJ1-1|TRBD1
CAISETTTGLNTEAFF
TGTGCCATCAGTGAGACCACGACAGGGCTGAACACTGAAGCTTTCTTT
>TRBV7-2|many|TRBJ2-7|NA
CASSSGVDYEQYF
TGTGCCAGCAGCTCCGGAGTGGACTACGAGCAGTACTTC
>TRBV20-1|NA|TRBJ2-4|TRBD1
CSATRQGNAAKNIQYF
TGCAGTGCTACCCGACAGGGCAATGCGGCCAAAAACATTCAGTACTTC
>TRBV10-3|few|TRBJ1-2|NA
CAISESGVYGYTF
TGTGCCATCAGTGAGTCTGGGGTATATGGCTACACCTTC
>TRBV10-3|few|TRBJ2-3|NA
CAISESGTTQYF
TGTGCCATCAGTGAGTCCGGGACTACGCAGTATTTT
>TRBV28|NA|TRBJ2-7|NA
CASSLKLVYEQYF
TGTGCCAGCAGTTTAAAGCTAGTTTACGAGCAGTACTTC
>TRBV29-1|NA|TRBJ2-5|NA
CSAQFNEQYF
TGCAGCGCCCAGTTCAATGAGCAGTACTTC
>TRBV27|many|TRBJ2-1|NA
CASSLWRYNEQFF
TGTGCCAGCAGTTTATGGAGGTACAATGAGCAGTTCTTC
>TRBV5-1|NA|TRBJ2-1|TRBD2
CASSPGLAYLNEQFF
TGCGCCAGCAGCCCGGGACTAGCGTACCTCAATGAGCAGTTCTTC
>TRBV6-2/TRBV6-3|few|TRBJ1-5|NA
CASSYLTGGSNQPQHF
TGTGCCAGCAGTTACTTGACAGGAGGTAGCAATCAGCCCCAGCATTTT
>TRBV11-2|NA|TRBJ2-7|TRBD1
CASNPTRGTASYEQYF
TGTGCCAGCAACCCAACCAGGGGGACAGCCTCCTACGAGCAGTACTTC
>TRBV28|NA|TRBJ2-3|TRBD2
CASSPRKPLAGVRRYTQYF
TGTGCCAGCAGTCCCCGTAAACCCTTAGCGGGAGTTAGAAGATATACGCAGTATTTT
>TRBV7-2|NA|TRBJ2-2|TRBD2
CASSFRLAGVVGELFF
TGTGCCAGCAGCTTCCGACTAGCGGGAGTGGTTGGGGAGCTGTTTTTT
>TRBV12-3/TRBV12-4|NA|TRBJ2-3|NA
CASSPALRESTDTQYF
TGTGCCAGCAGTCCAGCCCTCCGGGAGAGCACAGATACGCAGTATTTT
>TRBV20-1|NA|TRBJ2-7|TRBD2
CSARVLSPPLSGRFSYNEQYF
TGCAGTGCTAGAGTCCTCTCCCCCCCTCTTAGCGGGAGGTTCTCCTACAATGAGCAGTACTTC
>TRBV20-1|NA|TRBJ1-6|NA
CSVAKRAGLHF
TGCAGTGTAGCGAAGCGAGCTGGCCTCCACTTT
>TRBV5-1|NA|TRBJ2-3|TRBD2
CASSMSGASTDTQYF
TGCGCCAGCAGCATGAGCGGGGCTAGCACAGATACGCAGTATTTT
>TRBV10-3|few|TRBJ1-2|NA
CAISAPGPYGYTF
TGTGCCATCAGTGCGCCGGGGCCCTATGGCTACACCTTC
>TRBV7-9|few|TRBJ1-6|TRBD1
CASSWGQGISPLHF
TGTGCCAGCAGCTGGGGACAGGGCATCTCACCCCTCCACTTT
>TRBV20-1|few|TRBJ1-1|TRBD1
CSLFRQGGTEAFF
TGCAGCTTGTTCAGACAGGGTGGCACTGAAGCTTTCTTT
>TRBV9|many|TRBJ2-1|TRBD2
CASSAAGDEQFF
TGTGCCAGCAGCGCCGCGGGGGATGAGCAGTTCTTC
>TRBV6-5|few|TRBJ2-2|NA
CASSKQGSGELFF
TGTGCCAGCAGTAAACAGGGATCCGGGGAGCTGTTTTTT
>TRBV6-2/TRBV6-3|few|TRBJ2-1|NA
CASFGWGDFNEQFF
TGTGCCAGCTTCGGCTGGGGCGATTTCAATGAGCAGTTCTTC
>TRBV5-5|NA|TRBJ2-7|TRBD1
CASSPPGQLLEQYF
TGTGCCAGCAGCCCCCCGGGACAGCTACTCGAGCAGTACTTC
>TRBV12-3/TRBV12-4|many|TRBJ1-2|NA
CASSLSGEKVYGYTF
TGTGCCAGCAGCCTTTCAGGGGAGAAGGTCTATGGCTACACCTTC
>TRBV29-1|few|TRBJ2-2|NA
CSVVGGRNTGELFF
TGCAGCGTTGTAGGCGGGCGAAACACCGGGGAGCTGTTTTTT
>TRBV7-9|NA|TRBJ1-1|NA
CASSLAQGRDTEAFF
TGTGCCAGCAGCTTAGCGCAAGGCAGGGACACTGAAGCTTTCTTT
>TRBV6-2/TRBV6-3|NA|TRBJ1-1|NA
CASSAGFEAFF
TGTGCCAGCAGCGCCGGGTTTGAAGCTTTCTTT